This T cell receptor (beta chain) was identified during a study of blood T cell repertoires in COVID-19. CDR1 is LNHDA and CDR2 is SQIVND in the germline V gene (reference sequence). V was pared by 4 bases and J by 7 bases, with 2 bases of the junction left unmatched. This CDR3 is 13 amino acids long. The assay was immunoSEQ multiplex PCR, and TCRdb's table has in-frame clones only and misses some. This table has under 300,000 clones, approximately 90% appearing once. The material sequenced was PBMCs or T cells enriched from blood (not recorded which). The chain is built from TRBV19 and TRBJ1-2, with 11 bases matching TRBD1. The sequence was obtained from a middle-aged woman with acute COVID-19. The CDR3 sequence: CASSRTGGSGYTF. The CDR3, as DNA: TGTGCCAGTAGTAGGACAGGGGGCTCTGGCTACACCTTC.